The clone carrying this TCR beta chain was seen a few times. The antigen remains unidentified. The record originates from a study of cytomegalovirus exposure and HLA in healthy donors. PCR was performed using 60 Vbeta and 13 Jbeta primers. Under the authors' procedure: There were around 77 million unique TCR beta chains by a later count, and about 12 million of them were shared. The protocol was immunoSEQ multiplex PCR, while the TCRdb copy is restricted to in-frame clones and leaves out a portion. Clone size and V and J calls were adopted from that table, with D and trimming inferred from the DNA. The sample yields 150,000 or so clones, roughly 80% seen once. The CDR3 loop spans 17 amino acids. From germline, CDR1 is MDHEN and CDR2 SYDVKM. V was clipped by 6 bases and J by 4 bases, with 22 bases between them. Broader study findings: Most of the CMV-associated TCR beta chains (in a later analysis) appeared to be HLA-restricted. There were about 160 TCR beta chains listed as cytomegalovirus-associated. TCR beta V segments were, for the most part, productive about 87% or about 30% of the time in an earlier analysis.

The sequenced material came from PBMCs. The V call is TRBV28, the J call TRBJ2-1; D remains ambiguous. This TCR derives from a man aged 35 to 55 in good health and CMV-seropositive. The CDR3, as DNA: TGTGCCAGCAGCCCTTTTGTCCTCCCGAGCCCGTACAATGAGCAGTTCTTC. Its protein product is CASSPFVLPSPYNEQFF.